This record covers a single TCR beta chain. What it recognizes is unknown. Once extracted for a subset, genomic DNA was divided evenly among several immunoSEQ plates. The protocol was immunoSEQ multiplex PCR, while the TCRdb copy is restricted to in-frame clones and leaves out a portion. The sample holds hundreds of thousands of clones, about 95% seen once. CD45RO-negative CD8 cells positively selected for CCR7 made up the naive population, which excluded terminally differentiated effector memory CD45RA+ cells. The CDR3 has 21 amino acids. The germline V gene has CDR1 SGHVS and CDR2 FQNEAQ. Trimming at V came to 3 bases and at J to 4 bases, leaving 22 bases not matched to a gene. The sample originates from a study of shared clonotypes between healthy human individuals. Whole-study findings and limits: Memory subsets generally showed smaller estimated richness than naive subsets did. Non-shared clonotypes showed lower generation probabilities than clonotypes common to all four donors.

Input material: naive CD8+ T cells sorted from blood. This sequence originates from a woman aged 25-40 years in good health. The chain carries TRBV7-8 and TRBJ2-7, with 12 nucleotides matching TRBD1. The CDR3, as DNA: TGTGCCAGCAGCTTCTCAGGGGGACAGGGGGCTTCTACTACCAACTTTTACGAGCAGTACTTC. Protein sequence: CASSFSGGQGASTTNFYEQYF.